This T cell receptor (beta chain) derives from a study of early T cells in non-severe SARS-CoV-2 infection. Trimming stripped 0 bases from V and 3 bases from J, with 12 bases between. The germline CDR1 and CDR2 sequences are DFQATT and SNEGSKA (reference sequence). The CDR3 is 14 amino acids. TCRdb independently ran MiXCR on the 5' RACE reads; one entry per CDR3 protein. The data show roughly 65,000 distinct CDR3 sequences, with 12% seen just once and about 1.7% held by the top ten. The sequencing input was whole blood. The TCR comes from an adult who was a healthcare worker with PCR-confirmed SARS-CoV-2 infection or an uninfected control (not recorded which). The rearrangement joins TRBV20-1 to TRBJ2-7, with unresolved D. CDR3 bases: TGCAGTGCTAGAGATACCAAAACGGGCTACGAGCAGTACTTC. Encoded protein: CSARDTKTGYEQYF.